A single sample gave rise to the 28 T cell receptor beta chains below, sequenced in a study of blood T cell repertoires in COVID-19. Assay: immunoSEQ multiplex PCR; the TCRdb copy retains only in-frame clones and omits some. The table lists some 77,000 clones, around four fifths of them singletons. The specimen was peripheral blood. Receptor source: a woman in her sixties with acute or convalescent COVID-19.

The CDR3 sequence: CASSEGQGEYGYTF. DNA of the CDR3: TGTGCCAGCAGTGAGGGACAGGGGGAATATGGCTACACCTTC. The V and J genes are TRBV6-1 and TRBJ1-2, with 11 bases matching TRBD1. The V segment lost 3 bases and the J segment 5 bases; nucleotides outside the gene matches: 2. Germline CDR1 is MNHNS and CDR2 is SASEGT. This CDR3 has 14 amino acids.

J is TRBJ1-2 and V is TRBV5-5; D gene uncertain. Germline V gene lookup returns CDR1 SGHKS and CDR2 YYEKEE (reference sequence). With 1 base removed from V and 2 bases from J, the gap between germline ends came to 12 bases. The CDR3 spans 15 residues. The CDR3 reads CASSLMAQQNYGYTF. The CDR3 DNA follows: TGTGCCAGCAGCTTGATGGCACAGCAAAACTATGGCTACACCTTC.

The CDR3 DNA reads TGTGCCATCCGACTAGCGGCTAGCACAGATACGCAGTATTTT. Translated, it gives CAIRLAASTDTQYF. The chain is built from TRBV10-3 and TRBJ2-3; 9 bases are shared with TRBD2. The CDR3 spans 14 residues. Unmatched junction bases numbered 3, after V lost 8 bases and J lost 0 bases. Germline-derived CDR1 and CDR2 are ENHRY and SYGVKD.

V and J are TRBV7-7 and TRBJ2-1; 7 bases agree with TRBD1. Trimming at V came to 5 bases and at J to 0 bases, leaving 10 bases not matched to a gene. The CDR3 is 17 amino acids. Per germline, CDR1 SSHAT and CDR2 FNYEAQ (reference sequence). The CDR3 DNA reads as TGTGCCAGCAGCCAGAACAGGGGCCCGAGCTCCTACAATGAGCAGTTCTTC. Translation gives CASSQNRGPSSYNEQFF.

This clone appeared once. The chain has TRBV11-2 and TRBJ1-6, with D unclear. Trimming left V 2 bases short and J 6 bases short, with 8 bases between. From germline, CDR1 is SGHAT and CDR2 FQNNGV. This CDR3 is built from 14 residues. CDR3 residues: CASSLRQANSPLHF. In DNA form, the CDR3 reads TGTGCCAGCAGCTTAAGGCAGGCTAATTCACCCCTCCACTTT.

This chain connects TRBV18 to TRBJ1-2; unclear D gene. Germline loops: CDR1 KGHSH, CDR2 LQKENI. The V end lost 6 bases, the J end lost 0 bases, and 8 bases lay between the germline ends. The CDR3 runs to 13 residues. CDR3 DNA sequence: TGTGCCAGCTCTAGCGATACTAACTATGGCTACACCTTC. Translation gives CASSSDTNYGYTF. Together with reference TRBV18 and TRBJ1-2, the CDR3 gives the full variable domain: NAGVMQNPRHLVRRRGQEARLRCSPMKGHSHVYWYRQLPEEGLKFMVYLQKENIIDESGMPKERFSAEFPKEGPSILRIQQVVRGDSAAYFCASSSDTNYGYTFGSGTRLTVV.

This clone appeared once. The chain links TRBV15 to TRBJ1-1; the D is unclear. Germline V gives CDR1 LNHNV, CDR2 YYDKDF (reference sequence). The V and J ends lost 4 bases and 4 bases respectively, with 10 bases between them. There are 13 residues in the CDR3. CDR3 loop: CATSTRGVTEAFF. CDR3 DNA sequence: TGTGCCACCAGCACCCGGGGAGTCACTGAAGCTTTCTTT.

The rearrangement joins TRBV5-1 to TRBJ2-5; D not certain. The CDR3 is 16 amino acids. V was shortened by 1 base and J by 1 base, with 14 bases between the two germline ends. Germline V lookup: CDR1 SGHRS, CDR2 YFSETQ. CDR3: CASSLMSMQIQETQYF. In DNA, the CDR3 is TGCGCCAGCAGCTTGATGTCGATGCAGATCCAAGAGACCCAGTACTTC.

V is TRBV7-2 and J is TRBJ1-5; D might be TRBD1 (5 bases). Trimming pared 2 bases from V and 3 bases from J, leaving 11 bases between. Germline CDR1 SGHTA, CDR2 FQGNSA. The CDR3 loop spans 15 amino acids. The CDR3: CASSLTWGNNQPQHF. The CDR3 DNA reads TGTGCCAGCAGCTTAACGTGGGGCAACAATCAGCCCCAGCATTTT.

This chain links TRBV28 with TRBJ1-5, with 9 bases matching TRBD1. CDR1 MDHEN and CDR2 SYDVKM come from the germline V gene. This CDR3 comprises 15 residues. Germline trimming cut 3 bases from V and 5 bases from J; bases unmatched to any gene: 5. The CDR3 region has the DNA TGTGCCAGCAGTTTGGGGGGACAGGGAGATCAGCCCCAGCATTTT. Encoded protein: CASSLGGQGDQPQHF. The entire variable domain, with the rest obtained from reference TRBV28 and TRBJ1-5, is as follows: DVKVTQSSRYLVKRTGEKVFLECVQDMDHENMFWYRQDPGLGLRLIYFSYDVKMKEKGDIPEGYSVSREKKERFSLILESASTNQTSMYLCASSLGGQGDQPQHFGDGTRLSIL.

CDR3 coding DNA: TGTGCCTGGAACTACAGGTTAGGAGAGCAGTACTTC. It translates to CAWNYRLGEQYF. This chain links TRBV30 with TRBJ2-7; D is possibly TRBD1 (5 bases). This CDR3 has 12 amino acids. Per germline, CDR1 GTSNPN and CDR2 SVGIG (reference sequence). The V end lost 4 bases, the J end lost 7 bases, and 14 bases lay between the germline ends.

A few counts support this clone. The V and J genes are TRBV6-2 or TRBV6-3 and TRBJ1-5; possible D gene TRBD1, 5 bases. CDR1 is MNHEY and CDR2 is SVGEGT in the germline V gene. V lost 5 bases to trimming and J lost 7 bases, with 9 bases between them. The CDR3 is made up of 12 amino acids. This chain's CDR3 is CASSTGQQPQHF. The CDR3 DNA is TGTGCCAGCAGTACCGGACAACAGCCCCAGCATTTT.

The gene calls are TRBV7-2 and TRBJ1-5; 8 bases align to TRBD1. Germline CDR1 SGHTA, CDR2 FQGNSA. Losses at the gene ends were 5 bases for V and 2 bases for J; bases not matched to a gene: 2. The CDR3 loop spans 14 amino acids. The chain's CDR3 is CASSRDRRNQPQHF. CDR3 sequence (DNA): TGTGCCAGCAGCCGGGACAGGCGCAATCAGCCCCAGCATTTT.

V is TRBV18 and J is TRBJ2-6; D remains ambiguous. The ends were cut back, 3 bases at V and 1 base at J, with 4 bases in the middle. CDR3 size: 14 residues. Germline loops: CDR1 KGHSH, CDR2 LQKENI. The CDR3 spells CASSPKSGANVLTF. DNA for the CDR3: TGTGCCAGCTCACCCAAATCTGGGGCCAACGTCCTGACTTTC.

The chain joins TRBV18 to TRBJ2-2; perhaps TRBD2 as D (6 bases). Trimming left V 2 bases short and J 1 base short, with 14 bases between. This CDR3 has 17 amino acids. CDR1 KGHSH and CDR2 LQKENI come from the germline V gene. The CDR3 sequence is CASSPNAGFQNTGELFF. The CDR3 region has the DNA TGTGCCAGCTCACCAAACGCGGGATTCCAGAACACCGGGGAGCTGTTTTTT.

The count of this clone is one. V usage is TRBV11-2 and J usage is TRBJ1-6, with TRBD1 matching over 7 bases. V lost 6 bases, J lost 1 base, and 3 bases stayed unmatched. Germline-derived CDR1 and CDR2 are SGHAT and FQNNGV. The length of the CDR3 is 15 residues. The CDR3 coding sequence is TGTGCCAGCAGTCCAGGGGGATCCTATAATTCACCCCTCCACTTT. This gives the protein CASSPGGSYNSPLHF.

The V gene is TRBV18, the J gene TRBJ1-2; TRBD1 agrees at 9 bases. With 1 base clipped from V and 4 bases from J, the junction kept 10 bases outside the gene matches. The CDR3 runs 17 residues. Germline V gene data show CDR1 as KGHSH and CDR2 as LQKENI. Here the CDR3 reads CASSPRIQGAGGYGYTF. CDR3 bases: TGTGCCAGCTCACCACGGATACAGGGGGCAGGAGGCTATGGCTACACCTTC. Full variable domain (missing parts from reference TRBV18 and TRBJ1-2): NAGVMQNPRHLVRRRGQEARLRCSPMKGHSHVYWYRQLPEEGLKFMVYLQKENIIDESGMPKERFSAEFPKEGPSILRIQQVVRGDSAAYFCASSPRIQGAGGYGYTFGSGTRLTVV.

The J gene is TRBJ2-2, the V gene TRBV18, with D unclear. The CDR3 spans 12 residues. CDR1 is KGHSH, CDR2 LQKENI, per germline. V was pared by 3 bases and J by 4 bases, with 3 bases between. The CDR3 coding sequence is TGTGCCAGCTCACCCCGCACCGGGGAGCTGTTTTTT. It encodes CASSPRTGELFF.

The chain employs TRBV29-1 and TRBJ1-1; 11 bases match TRBD1. CDR3 length: 12 residues. From germline, CDR1 is SQVTM and CDR2 ANQGSEA. Trimming cost V 7 bases and J 10 bases; bases outside gene matches: 8. CDR3: CSGGQGAELAFF. The CDR3 DNA follows: TGCAGCGGCGGACAGGGGGCTGAGTTAGCTTTCTTT.

This clone has only one observation. The rearrangement links TRBV5-4 to TRBJ1-1; 7 bases line up with TRBD1. CDR3 length equals 15 residues. V gave up 4 bases and J gave up 0 bases; unmatched junction bases: 6. In germline, CDR1 is SGHNT, CDR2 YYREEE (reference sequence). The CDR3 bases are TGTGCCAGCAGCCGCCGGACAGGTCTGAACACTGAAGCTTTCTTT. Protein product: CASSRRTGLNTEAFF. The variable domain in full, completed from reference TRBV5-4 and TRBJ1-1, reads ETGVTQSPTHLIKTRGQQVTLRCSSQSGHNTVSWYQQALGQGPQFIFQYYREEENGRGNFPPRFSGLQFPNYSSELNVNALELDDSALYLCASSRRTGLNTEAFFGQGTRLTVV.

This sequence joins TRBV11-3 and TRBJ1-3; a weak D match, TRBD1 (6 bases). This CDR3 region has 16 residues. V was shortened by 4 bases and J by 0 bases, with 13 bases between the two germline ends. CDR1 is SGHNT, CDR2 YENEEA, per germline. In DNA, the CDR3 is TGTGCCAGCAGCTCCGGGGGGCCGCGCTCTGGAAACACCATATATTTT. Translation: CASSSGGPRSGNTIYF.

The V and J genes are TRBV3-1 (or the pseudogene TRBV3-2) and TRBJ1-2, with no clear D. The CDR3 is 13 amino acids. The V gene lost 4 bases and the J gene lost 4 bases, with 10 bases spanning the gap. Germline V CDR1 and CDR2: LGHDT, YNNKEL (reference sequence). In nucleotides, the CDR3 is TGTGCCAGCAGCCCCGAGAGGGCCTATGGCTACACCTTC. As protein: CASSPERAYGYTF.

The sample holds one count of this clone. The V gene is TRBV19, the J gene TRBJ2-1, with a possible D match to TRBD1 (6 bases). The V end lost 5 bases, the J end lost 3 bases, and 11 bases lay between the germline ends. Germline CDR1 is LNHDA and CDR2 is SQIVND (reference sequence). The CDR3 covers 14 residues. The DNA for the CDR3 is TGTGCCAGTAGTCAGGGGTCGGGCTACAATGAGCAGTTCTTC. Its protein is CASSQGSGYNEQFF.

The chain has TRBV5-1 and TRBJ2-7; 11 nucleotides align to TRBD1. Germline assignment: CDR1 SGHRS and CDR2 YFSETQ. CDR3 size: 14 residues. The V segment lost 4 bases and the J segment 7 bases; nucleotides outside the gene matches: 7. CDR3 sequence: CASSLDRGLGEQYF. CDR3 coding DNA: TGCGCCAGCAGCCTGGACAGGGGGCTGGGGGAGCAGTACTTC.

The DNA for the CDR3 is TGCGCCAGCATTACGTCCCTCATACAGGGTCCGTCTGGGGCCAACGTCCTGACTTTC. Translation gives CASITSLIQGPSGANVLTF. The chain uses TRBV10-1 and TRBJ2-6, with D possibly matching TRBD1 (6 bases). The length of the CDR3 is 19 residues. Germline CDR1 reads WNHNN; CDR2 reads SYGVQD (reference sequence). Trimming took 7 bases from V and 1 from J, leaving 23 bases between them.

This chain links TRBV7-3 with TRBJ2-1; TRBD1 is a possible D gene (7 bases). The CDR3 has 13 amino acids. V was cut by 8 bases and J by 8 bases, with 16 bases left in between. CDR1 and CDR2 (germline): SGHTA, FQGTGA. The CDR3 is CASSRQGGYEQFF. DNA of the CDR3: TGTGCCAGCTCGAGGCAGGGGGGTTATGAGCAGTTCTTC. Based on the CDR3 plus reference TRBV7-3 and TRBJ2-1, the full variable domain is GAGVSQTPSNKVTEKGKYVELRCDPISGHTALYWYRQSLGQGPEFLIYFQGTGAADDSGLPNDRFFAVRPEGSVSTLKIQRTERGDSAVYLCASSRQGGYEQFFGPGTRLTVL.

The chain carries TRBV6-5 and TRBJ1-6; D unresolved. The CDR3 length is 14 residues. The V and J ends lost 5 bases and 7 bases respectively, with 12 bases between them. Germline V lookup: CDR1 MNHEY, CDR2 SVGAGI. The CDR3 sequence is CASSPTGWNSPLHF. The DNA for the CDR3 is TGTGCCAGCAGTCCTACCGGGTGGAATTCACCCCTCCACTTT.

The chain joins TRBV7-2 to TRBJ1-5, with TRBD1 identical over 11 bases. CDR1 SGHTA and CDR2 FQGNSA come from the germline V gene. The CDR3 contains 15 residues. The junction had 6 bases not matched to a gene; V was cut back by 5 bases and J by 6 bases. CDR3 protein: CASSMRTGGFQPQHF. CDR3 nucleotide sequence: TGTGCCAGCAGCATGAGGACAGGGGGCTTTCAGCCCCAGCATTTT.